This is a list of T cell receptor beta chains from one sample in a study of T cell responses to AZD1222 COVID-19 vaccine. The repertoire was sequenced with immunoSEQ multiplex PCR; TCRdb's copy has only in-frame clones and lacks some. The sample has some 120,000 clones, approximately 90% seen once. The material sequenced was peripheral blood, taken on day 0 of MenACWY control vaccination. Every receptor here comes from an adult in good health. Both conserved end residues are part of each CDR3. D genes are given only for firm matches. Some rows have no size entry. The others give once, few or many, or a class for an expanded clone.

>13|-|TRBD1|TRBV9|TRBJ1-5
CASSPQGNQPQHF
TGTGCCAGCAGCCCACAGGGGAATCAGCCCCAGCATTTT
>15|-|-|TRBV5-1|TRBJ2-2
CASSAGGTNTGELFF
TGCGCCAGCAGCGCCGGGGGTACGAACACCGGGGAGCTGTTTTTT
>14|-|-|TRBV10-3|TRBJ1-4
CAISDVDLNEKLFF
TGTGCCATCAGTGACGTGGATCTTAATGAAAAACTGTTTTTT
>12|-|-|TRBV12-3/TRBV12-4|TRBJ1-1
CASTGGSTEAFF
TGTGCCAGCACCGGGGGGAGCACTGAAGCTTTCTTT
>15|-|-|TRBV6-2/TRBV6-3|TRBJ1-4
CASSPAGATNEKLFF
TGTGCCAGCAGCCCCGCGGGGGCAACTAATGAAAAACTGTTTTTT
>15|-|TRBD1|TRBV9|TRBJ1-2
CASSFPRDRVGGYTF
TGTGCCAGCAGCTTCCCTCGGGACAGGGTTGGTGGCTACACCTTC
>15|-|TRBD1|TRBV11-2|TRBJ2-2
CASSSQGANTGELFF
TGTGCCAGCAGCTCACAGGGGGCTAACACCGGGGAGCTGTTTTTT
>18|-|TRBD2|TRBV2|TRBJ2-1
CASSERGAGLAGHNEQFF
TGTGCCAGCAGTGAAAGAGGTGCGGGACTAGCGGGACACAATGAGCAGTTCTTC
>14|once|-|TRBV5-4|TRBJ1-2
CASSLGTMDYGYTF
TGTGCCAGCAGCTTGGGGACGATGGACTATGGCTACACCTTC
>16|once|TRBD2|TRBV27|TRBJ2-7
CASSLSPTGGAIEQYF
TGTGCCAGCAGTTTATCCCCCACCGGGGGGGCGATCGAGCAGTACTTC
>12|-|-|TRBV10-3|TRBJ2-7
CAIRGLDYEQYF
TGTGCCATCAGAGGGCTCGACTACGAGCAGTACTTC
>18|few|TRBD2|TRBV7-8|TRBJ2-2
CASSPTRKGLAGAGELFF
TGTGCCAGCAGCCCTACACGAAAGGGACTAGCCGGCGCCGGGGAGCTGTTTTTT
>16|-|-|TRBV19|TRBJ1-5
CASSPDGGRGPQPQHF
TGTGCCAGTAGCCCAGACGGGGGCCGGGGTCCTCAGCCCCAGCATTTT
>16|-|TRBD2|TRBV13|TRBJ2-1
CASSLGLGLETGEQFF
TGTGCCAGCAGCTTAGGCCTAGGACTAGAAACGGGCGAGCAGTTCTTC
>15|-|TRBD1|TRBV7-8|TRBJ1-1
CASSQGTGMNTEAFF
TGTGCCAGCAGCCAAGGGACAGGAATGAACACTGAAGCTTTCTTT
>14|-|-|TRBV7-3|TRBJ2-5
CASSLSRDVETQYF
TGTGCCAGCAGCTTAAGCCGGGACGTCGAGACCCAGTACTTC
>13|-|TRBD1|TRBV5-1|TRBJ1-1
CASRGQGVSEAFF
TGCGCCAGCAGGGGACAGGGGGTTTCAGAAGCTTTCTTT
>13|-|-|TRBV9|TRBJ1-5
CASSVDVNQPQHF
TGTGCCAGCAGCGTAGATGTAAATCAGCCCCAGCATTTT
>15|many|-|TRBV14|TRBJ2-3
CASSGITGGTDTQYF
TGTGCCAGCAGCGGGATAACGGGAGGCACAGATACGCAGTATTTT
>14|-|-|TRBV10-3|TRBJ2-7
CAISESYSSYEQYF
TGTGCCATCAGTGAGTCGTACAGCTCCTACGAGCAGTACTTC
>14|-|-|TRBV29-1|TRBJ1-2
CSVEDPGLIDGYTF
TGCAGCGTTGAAGATCCGGGGCTGATAGATGGCTACACCTTC
>15|-|TRBD2|TRBV7-9|TRBJ2-1
CASSLASGGYNEQFF
TGTGCCAGCAGCTTGGCTAGCGGGGGATACAATGAGCAGTTCTTC
>11|-|-|TRBV29-1|TRBJ2-2
CSVVRAGELFF
TGCAGCGTTGTAAGGGCCGGGGAGCTGTTTTTT
>13|-|-|TRBV11-1|TRBJ2-2
CASSRSQTGELFF
TGTGCCAGCAGTCGCAGTCAGACCGGGGAGCTGTTTTTT
>16|-|TRBD2|TRBV12-5|TRBJ2-3
CASGLGLAGVTDTQYF
TGTGCTAGTGGCCTCGGACTAGCGGGAGTGACAGATACGCAGTATTTT
>12|-|TRBD1|TRBV7-2|TRBJ1-6
CASSPGQPPLHF
TGTGCCAGCAGCCCGGGACAGCCACCCCTCCACTTT
>16|-|-|TRBV21-1|TRBJ2-7
CASSKEDRLLSYEQYF
TGTGCCAGCAGCAAAGAGGACAGGCTCCTCTCCTACGAGCAGTACTTC
>15|-|-|TRBV9|TRBJ2-3
CASSVEGLVSDTQYF
TGTGCCAGCAGCGTAGAGGGGCTAGTATCAGATACGCAGTATTTT
>16|-|-|TRBV5-4|TRBJ1-2
CASSFPHSEVNYGYTF
TGTGCCAGCAGCTTTCCCCATTCAGAGGTGAACTATGGCTACACCTTC
>14|-|TRBD1|TRBV25-1|TRBJ1-1
CASREGAHNTEAFF
TGTGCCAGCAGGGAGGGGGCGCATAACACTGAAGCTTTCTTT
>15|-|-|TRBV9|TRBJ1-5
CASSVQGRFDQPQHF
TGTGCCAGCAGCGTACAGGGTAGGTTCGATCAGCCCCAGCATTTT
>16|once|-|TRBV7-9|TRBJ1-4
CASSLGVTIRHEKLFF
TGTGCCAGCAGCTTAGGAGTCACTATACGGCATGAAAAACTGTTTTTT
>17|-|TRBD2|TRBV4-2|TRBJ2-7
CASSQEVLAGRSYEQYF
TGTGCCAGCAGCCAAGAAGTATTAGCGGGGCGCTCCTACGAGCAGTACTTC